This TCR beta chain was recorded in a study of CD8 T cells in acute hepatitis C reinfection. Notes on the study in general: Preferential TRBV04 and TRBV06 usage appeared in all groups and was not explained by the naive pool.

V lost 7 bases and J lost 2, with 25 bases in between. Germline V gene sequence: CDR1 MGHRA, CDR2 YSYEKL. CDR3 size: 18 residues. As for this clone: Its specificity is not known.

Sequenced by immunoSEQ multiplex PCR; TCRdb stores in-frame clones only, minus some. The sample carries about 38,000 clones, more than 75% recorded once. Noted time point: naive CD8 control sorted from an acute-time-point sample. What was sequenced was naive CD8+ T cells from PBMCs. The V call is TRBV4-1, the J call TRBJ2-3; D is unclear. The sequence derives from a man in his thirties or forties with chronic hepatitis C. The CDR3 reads CASNPSVGDAGPTDTQYF. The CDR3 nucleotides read TGCGCCAGCAATCCCAGTGTTGGAGACGCAGGACCCACAGATACGCAGTATTTT.